One sample yielded the 8 T cell receptor beta chains listed below, sequenced in a study of glioma-infiltrating T cells. Using RNA template, CDR3s of TCR alpha and beta were amplified with iRepertoire arm-PCR. TCRdb independently ran MiXCR on the multiplex PCR reads; one entry per CDR3 protein. The sample shows 150,000 or so distinct CDR3 sequences, about 39% of them seen only once. Sequenced: glioma tissue, nonneoplastic brain tissue, or PBMCs (not recorded which). Receptors originate from a human donor with low-grade glioma or glioblastoma, undergoing nonglioma brain surgery, or in good health (not recorded which).

The chain has TRBV3-1 and TRBJ2-5; D remains unclear. The ends were cut back, 1 base at V and 5 bases at J, with 14 bases in the middle. The germline gives CDR1 LGHDT, CDR2 YNNKEL (reference sequence). The CDR3 is 15 amino acids. CDR3 protein: CASSQAINTEETQYF. Written as DNA, the CDR3 is TGTGCCAGCAGCCAAGCCATAAACACGGAGGAGACCCAGTACTTC.

Many counts were recorded for this clonotype. The V call is TRBV10-3, the J call TRBJ1-2, with D unresolved. V lost 11 bases, J lost 5 bases, and 15 bases lay in between. The CDR3 runs to 12 residues. Germline loops: CDR1 ENHRY, CDR2 SYGVKD. The CDR3 reads CAVYTSSYGYTF. The CDR3 DNA follows: TGTGCCGTCTACACTTCCTCTTATGGCTACACCTTC.

This clonotype came up a few times. This chain links TRBV2 with TRBJ2-1; TRBD2 matches 12 bases. The germline CDR1 and CDR2 sequences are SNHLY and FYNNEI. Trimming took 8 bases from V and 6 from J; bases not matched to a gene: 8. The CDR3 totals 15 residues. CDR3 sequence (DNA): TGTGCCAGCGCCTTATCACTAGCGGGAGGCAATGAGCAGTTCTTC. This gives the protein CASALSLAGGNEQFF.

This clonotype was counted ten times or more. The rearrangement links TRBV15 to TRBJ1-1; D might be TRBD1 (5 bases). V lost 3 bases, J lost 3 bases, and 11 bases lay in between. This CDR3 has 14 amino acids. Germline V CDR1 and CDR2: LNHNV, YYDKDF (reference sequence). DNA for the CDR3: TGTGCCACCAGCAGCCGACGGGGGGACACTGAAGCTTTCTTT. This codes for CATSSRRGDTEAFF.

The V and J genes are TRBV20-1 and TRBJ2-7; possible D gene TRBD1, 6 bases. The CDR3 length is 13 residues. Between the trimmed V and J ends, which lost 5 bases and 3 bases, there was a span of 14 bases. Germline CDR1 is DFQATT and CDR2 is SNEGSKA (reference sequence). The CDR3 sequence is CSASSGVNYEQYF. CDR3 sequence (DNA): TGCAGTGCTTCTTCAGGGGTAAACTACGAGCAGTACTTC.

This chain connects TRBV3-1 to TRBJ1-1; possible D gene TRBD1, 6 bases. V gave up 1 base and J gave up 6 bases, with 15 bases separating them. Germline V gene lookup returns CDR1 LGHDT and CDR2 YNNKEL (reference sequence). This CDR3 has 15 amino acids. DNA for the CDR3: TGTGCCAGCAGCCAAGCAGCGGGGGGCGCCGCTGAAGCTTTCTTT. Its protein product is CASSQAAGGAAEAFF.

V usage is TRBV6-2 or TRBV6-3 and J usage is TRBJ1-2; 9 nucleotides line up with TRBD1. J lost 1 base, V lost 1 base, and 7 bases had no gene match. The CDR3 runs 17 residues. Germline lookup yields CDR1 MNHEY and CDR2 SVGEGT. The CDR3 DNA is TGTGCCAGCAGTTACTTACTTACAGGGGGCGTTAACTATGGCTACACCTTC. It yields the protein CASSYLLTGGVNYGYTF.

This clonotype has more than one count but fewer than ten. This rearrangement joins TRBV20-1 to TRBJ2-7; 10 nucleotides align to TRBD2. Germline loops: CDR1 DFQATT, CDR2 SNEGSKA (reference sequence). Trimming at V came to 3 bases and at J to 4 bases, leaving 6 bases not matched to a gene. The CDR3 consists of 14 residues. CDR3 sequence (DNA): TGCAGTGCTAGTTTCGCTAGCGGGAGTTACGAGCAGTACTTC. It codes for CSASFASGSYEQYF.